The following is a T cell receptor (beta chain) sequence with its context. This sample stems from a study of T cell changes during pregnancy in multiple sclerosis. Profiled with immunoSEQ multiplex PCR; TCRdb holds only in-frame clones, not every one. The profile shows some 64,000 clones, over 80% of them singletons. The starting material was peripheral blood, obtained in the first trimester of pregnancy. This TCR was recovered from a female donor in good health, enrolled as a control in a pregnancy study.

The CDR3 spells CASSSGTSGGVDTQYF. The DNA of the CDR3 is TGTGCCAGCAGCTCCGGGACTAGCGGGGGAGTAGATACGCAGTATTTT. This rearrangement joins TRBV7-2 to TRBJ2-3; 14 positions agree with TRBD2. V trimming: 4 bases; J trimming: 5 bases; junction bases outside the gene matches: 5. Per germline, CDR1 SGHTA and CDR2 FQGNSA. The CDR3 runs to 16 residues. The full variable domain, rest sourced from reference TRBV7-2 and TRBJ2-3, is GAGVSQSPSNKVTEKGKDVELRCDPISGHTALYWYRQSLGQGLEFLIYFQGNSAPDKSGLPSDRFSAERTGGSVSTLTIQRTQQEDSAVYLCASSSGTSGGVDTQYFGPGTRLTVL.